The TCR beta chain under discussion was sequenced for a study of brain T cells in children with intractable seizures. Measured with immunoSEQ multiplex PCR; TCRdb has only the in-frame clones, and not every one. The profile covers 300,000 to 400,000 clones, with about 94% appearing a single time and 4.5% to 7% taken by the ten largest. This CDR3 comprises 15 residues. CDR1 is SGHRS, CDR2 YFSETQ, per germline. V dropped 1 base and J dropped 3 bases, with 14 bases sitting between them. The study's findings and limits: Clones missing pre-surgery may reflect undersampling of that blood sample. Patients' HCMV serostatus was unknown; virus specificity rests on CDR3 similarity alone.

Details on this clone: Its antigen is as yet unknown.

Time point described: blood from clinic visit 5 months post-surgery; TSC patient then seizure free. Surgery cases with the highest brain T cell transcript signatures were chosen for sequencing. Before surgery, patients took at least one anti-epileptic drug. The chain recombines TRBV5-1 with TRBJ2-7; the D is unclear. The receptor was isolated from a boy in the first two years of life with tuberous sclerosis and intractable seizures. The sample consisted of peripheral blood, taken about 5 months after surgery. Here the CDR3 reads CASSLLDGSIYEQYF. The CDR3 nucleotides read TGCGCCAGCAGCTTGCTGGACGGCAGCATCTACGAGCAGTACTTC. Based on the CDR3 plus reference TRBV5-1 and TRBJ2-7, the full variable domain is KAGVTQTPRYLIKTRGQQVTLSCSPISGHRSVSWYQQTPGQGLQFLFEYFSETQRNKGNFPGRFSGRQFSNSRSEMNVSTLELGDSALYLCASSLLDGSIYEQYFGPGTRLTVT.